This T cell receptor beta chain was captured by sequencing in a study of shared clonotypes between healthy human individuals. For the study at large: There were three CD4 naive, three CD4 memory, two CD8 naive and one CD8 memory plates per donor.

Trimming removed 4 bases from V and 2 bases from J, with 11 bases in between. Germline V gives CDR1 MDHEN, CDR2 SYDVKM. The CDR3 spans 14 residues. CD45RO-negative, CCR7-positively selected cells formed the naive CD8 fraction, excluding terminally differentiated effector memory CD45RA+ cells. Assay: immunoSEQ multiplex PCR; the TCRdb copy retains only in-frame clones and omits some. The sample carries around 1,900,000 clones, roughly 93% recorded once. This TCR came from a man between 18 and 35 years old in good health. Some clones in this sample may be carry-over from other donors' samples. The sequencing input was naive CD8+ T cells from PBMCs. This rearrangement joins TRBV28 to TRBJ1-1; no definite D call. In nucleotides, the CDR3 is TGTGCCAGCAGTTCCCAATTGGGCAACACTGAAGCTTTCTTT. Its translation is CASSSQLGNTEAFF.